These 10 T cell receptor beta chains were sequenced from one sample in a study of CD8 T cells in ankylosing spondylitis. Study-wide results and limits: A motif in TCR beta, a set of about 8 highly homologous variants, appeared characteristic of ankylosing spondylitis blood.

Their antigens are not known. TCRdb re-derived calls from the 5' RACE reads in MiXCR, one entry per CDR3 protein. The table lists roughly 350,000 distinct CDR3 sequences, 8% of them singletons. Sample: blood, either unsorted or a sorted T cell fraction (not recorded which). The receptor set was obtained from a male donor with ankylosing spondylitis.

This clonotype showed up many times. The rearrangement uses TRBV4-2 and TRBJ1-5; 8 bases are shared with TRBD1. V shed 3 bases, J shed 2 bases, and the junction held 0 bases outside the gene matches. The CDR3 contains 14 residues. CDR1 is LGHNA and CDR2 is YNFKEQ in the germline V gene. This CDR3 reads CASSQTGGNQPQHF. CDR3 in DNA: TGTGCCAGCAGCCAGACAGGGGGCAATCAGCCCCAGCATTTT.

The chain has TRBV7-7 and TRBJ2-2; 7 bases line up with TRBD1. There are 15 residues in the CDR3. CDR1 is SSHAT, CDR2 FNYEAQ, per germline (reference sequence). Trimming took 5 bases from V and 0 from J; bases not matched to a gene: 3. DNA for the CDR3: TGTGCCAGCAGCATAGGGACAGCGAACACCGGGGAGCTGTTTTTT. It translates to CASSIGTANTGELFF.

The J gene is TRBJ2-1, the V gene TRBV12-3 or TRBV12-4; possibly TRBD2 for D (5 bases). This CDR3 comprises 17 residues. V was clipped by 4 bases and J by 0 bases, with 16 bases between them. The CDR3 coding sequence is TGTGCCAGCAGTTCGCGGGCTGGCCGCAGCTCCTACAATGAGCAGTTCTTC. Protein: CASSSRAGRSSYNEQFF.

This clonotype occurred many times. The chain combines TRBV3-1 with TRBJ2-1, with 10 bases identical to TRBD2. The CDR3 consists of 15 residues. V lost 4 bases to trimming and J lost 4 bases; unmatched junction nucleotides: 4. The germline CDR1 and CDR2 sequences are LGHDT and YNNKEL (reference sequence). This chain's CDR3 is CASSPRTSGYNEQFF. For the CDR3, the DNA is TGTGCCAGCAGCCCCAGGACTAGCGGATACAATGAGCAGTTCTTC.

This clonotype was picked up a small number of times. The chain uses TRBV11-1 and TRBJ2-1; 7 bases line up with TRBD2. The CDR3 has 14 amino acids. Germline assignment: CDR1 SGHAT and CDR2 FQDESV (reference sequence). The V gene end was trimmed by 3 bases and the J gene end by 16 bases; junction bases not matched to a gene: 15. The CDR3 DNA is TGTGCCAGCAGCTTCCGGGAGGAAACCTCTGAGCGATTCTTC. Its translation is CASSFREETSERFF.

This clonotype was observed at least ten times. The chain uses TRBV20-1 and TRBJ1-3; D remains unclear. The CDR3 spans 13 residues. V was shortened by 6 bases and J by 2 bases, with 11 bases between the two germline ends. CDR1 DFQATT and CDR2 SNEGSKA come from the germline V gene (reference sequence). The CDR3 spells CSAPAGAGNTIYF. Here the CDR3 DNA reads TGCAGTGCCCCGGCGGGCGCTGGAAACACCATATATTTT.

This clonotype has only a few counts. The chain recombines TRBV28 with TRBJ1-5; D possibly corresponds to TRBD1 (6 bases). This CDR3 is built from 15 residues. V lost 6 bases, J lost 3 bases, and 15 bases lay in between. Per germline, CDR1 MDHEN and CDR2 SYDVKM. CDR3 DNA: TGTGCCAGCAGGGATGGACAGTTCCCCAATCAGCCCCAGCATTTT. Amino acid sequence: CASRDGQFPNQPQHF.

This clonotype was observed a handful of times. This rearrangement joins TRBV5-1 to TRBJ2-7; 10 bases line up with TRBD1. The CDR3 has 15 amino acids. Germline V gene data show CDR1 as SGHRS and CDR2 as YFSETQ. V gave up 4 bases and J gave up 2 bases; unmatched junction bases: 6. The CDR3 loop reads CASSPDRGLTYEQYF. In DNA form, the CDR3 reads TGCGCCAGCAGCCCGGACAGGGGGTTGACCTACGAGCAGTACTTC.

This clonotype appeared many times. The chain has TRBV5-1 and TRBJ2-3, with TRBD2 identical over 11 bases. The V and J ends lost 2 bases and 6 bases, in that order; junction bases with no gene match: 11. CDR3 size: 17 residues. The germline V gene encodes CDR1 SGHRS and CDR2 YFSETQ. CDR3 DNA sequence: TGCGCCAGCAGCTTCATTTCCGGGACTAGCGGCGTGGATACGCAGTATTTT. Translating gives CASSFISGTSGVDTQYF.

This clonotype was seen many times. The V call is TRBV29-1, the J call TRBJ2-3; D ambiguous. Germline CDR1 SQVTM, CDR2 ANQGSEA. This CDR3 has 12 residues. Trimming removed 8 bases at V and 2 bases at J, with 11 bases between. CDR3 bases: TGCAGCCCAAGGCTGATCACAGATACGCAGTATTTT. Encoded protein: CSPRLITDTQYF.